Each of the 18 T cell receptor beta chains below was sequenced from the same sample in a study of radiation and T cells in renal cell carcinoma. The time point was: blood 2 weeks post-SBRT. Documented treatment: 15 Gy SBRT to primary tumor, nephrectomy 4 weeks later. Method: immunoSEQ multiplex PCR; TCRdb's copy keeps in-frame clones and lacks some. The repertoire holds some 150,000 clones, with roughly 89% as singletons. Sequencing used blood, obtained from a patient whose treatment included radiotherapy and nephrectomy. The receptors originated from a woman in her 50s with renal cell carcinoma.

The chain links TRBV6-5 to TRBJ2-3; D call uncertain. Deletions cut 6 bases from V and 6 bases from J, with 10 bases between. This CDR3 contains 12 residues. From germline, CDR1 is MNHEY and CDR2 SVGAGI. The CDR3 DNA reads TGTGCCAGCAGGCACATAGCTGATACGCAGTATTTT. This encodes CASRHIADTQYF.

In DNA, the CDR3 is TGTGCCAGCAGTTATACGGACAGGGACGGAGAGACCCAGTACTTC. This codes for CASSYTDRDGETQYF. The chain joins TRBV6-5 to TRBJ2-5; 8 bases line up with TRBD1. The CDR3 sequence is 15 residues long. Germline-derived CDR1 and CDR2 are MNHEY and SVGAGI. The junction had 7 bases not matched to a gene; V was cut back by 3 bases and J by 4 bases.

The rearrangement joins TRBV5-1 to TRBJ1-6; maybe TRBD1 (5 bases). The V gene's germline CDR1 is SGHRS and CDR2 YFSETQ. The germline V and J ends were trimmed by 0 bases and 10 bases, with 14 bases remaining between them. The CDR3 has 15 amino acids. As DNA, the CDR3 is TGCGCCAGCAGCTTGGAGGGCAGGGACGACTCACCCCTCCACTTT. It translates to CASSLEGRDDSPLHF.

The chain recombines TRBV2 with TRBJ1-2; 9 nucleotides align to TRBD1. CDR1 and CDR2 from the germline V gene are SNHLY and FYNNEI. The CDR3 consists of 15 residues. The junction had 8 bases not matched to a gene; V was cut back by 5 bases and J by 4 bases. The CDR3 spells CASSNRDRVSYGYTF. The CDR3 DNA sequence: TGTGCCAGCAGTAACCGGGACAGGGTTTCCTATGGCTACACCTTC.

J is TRBJ1-4 and V is TRBV7-9; TRBD1 agrees at 9 bases. J was trimmed by 0 bases and V by 8 bases; bases with no gene match: 7. CDR1 is SEHNR and CDR2 is FQNEAQ in the germline V gene (reference sequence). The CDR3 is 16 residues long. The CDR3 DNA follows: TGTGCCAGCCGGAAAGGACAGGGGACAACTAATGAAAAACTGTTTTTT. It yields the protein CASRKGQGTTNEKLFF.

The J gene is TRBJ2-4, the V gene TRBV7-9; D ambiguous. Per the germline V gene, CDR1 is SEHNR and CDR2 is FQNEAQ (reference sequence). The CDR3 consists of 14 residues. Trimming removed 4 bases from V and 6 bases from J, with 13 bases in between. CDR3 sequence reads: CASSSTKGLNIQYF. CDR3 in DNA: TGTGCCAGCAGCTCAACGAAAGGGCTAAACATTCAGTACTTC.

The V call is TRBV9, the J call TRBJ1-2; tentatively, D is TRBD1 (5 bases). The V and J ends lost 0 bases and 7 bases respectively, with 13 bases between them. The CDR3 is 14 amino acids. Germline V gene sequence: CDR1 SGDLS, CDR2 YYNGEE. CDR3 nucleotide sequence: TGTGCCAGCAGCGTAGGATTAAGGGGAGGTGGCTACACCTTC. Its translation is CASSVGLRGGGYTF.

The chain links TRBV2 to TRBJ1-3; TRBD1 matches 8 bases. V lost 8 bases and J lost 1; bases outside the gene matches: 7. The CDR3 is 15 residues long. Germline CDR1 and CDR2: SNHLY and FYNNEI. CDR3 nucleotide sequence: TGTGCCAGCTTAAACAGGGGGGTATCTGGAAACACCATATATTTT. Amino acid sequence: CASLNRGVSGNTIYF.

The chain is built from TRBV7-9 and TRBJ1-1; 7 bases align to TRBD1. J gave up 4 bases and V 4 bases, and 6 bases lay outside the gene matches. The CDR3 spans 14 residues. CDR1 SEHNR and CDR2 FQNEAQ come from the germline V gene (reference sequence). The CDR3 region has the DNA TGTGCCAGCAGCTCACGACAGGGAGGCACTGAAGCTTTCTTT. It yields the protein CASSSRQGGTEAFF. Filled out from reference TRBV7-9 and TRBJ1-1, the complete variable domain reads DTGVSQNPRHKITKRGQNVTFRCDPISEHNRLYWYRQTLGQGPEFLTYFQNEAQLEKSRLLSDRFSAERPKGSFSTLEIQRTEQGDSAMYLCASSSRQGGTEAFFGQGTRLTVV.

V usage is TRBV18 and J usage is TRBJ2-3, with 10 bases matching TRBD1. The CDR3 totals 17 residues. Looked up from germline, CDR1 is KGHSH and CDR2 is LQKENI. With V trimmed by 0 bases and J by 0 bases, 3 bases remained unmatched. The CDR3 sequence is CASSPPGQGSSTDTQYF. For the CDR3, the DNA is TGTGCCAGCTCACCACCGGGACAGGGGTCCAGCACAGATACGCAGTATTTT.

The chain recombines TRBV7-9 with TRBJ2-3, with D possibly TRBD2 on 6 matching bases. The CDR3 loop spans 14 amino acids. Germline V gene sequence: CDR1 SEHNR, CDR2 FQNEAQ (reference sequence). The ends were cut back, 4 bases at V and 2 bases at J, with 10 bases in the middle. The CDR3 DNA follows: TGTGCCAGCAGCTCTCGGGACTTCACAGATACGCAGTATTTT. Encoded protein: CASSSRDFTDTQYF.

The V gene is TRBV6-4, the J gene TRBJ1-6; D is possibly TRBD1 (5 bases). V was shortened by 3 bases and J by 7 bases, with 13 bases between the two germline ends. Looked up from germline, CDR1 is MRHNA and CDR2 is SNTAGT. This CDR3 contains 15 residues. This CDR3 reads CASSEMAGRNSPLHF. For the CDR3, the DNA is TGTGCCAGCAGTGAAATGGCAGGGAGGAATTCACCCCTCCACTTT.

Here the CDR3 DNA reads TGTGCCAGCAGCCTGTTTACGGGTACCATTCAAGCTAACTATGGCTACACCTTC. As protein: CASSLFTGTIQANYGYTF. The chain couples TRBV5-6 to TRBJ1-2; D not resolved. There are 18 residues in the CDR3. From germline, CDR1 is SGHDT and CDR2 YYEEEE. Trimming cost V 4 bases and J 0 bases, with 22 bases left between them. Variable domain in full (rest from reference TRBV5-6 and TRBJ1-2): DAGVTQSPTHLIKTRGQQVTLRCSPKSGHDTVSWYQQALGQGPQFIFQYYEEEERQRGNFPDRFSGHQFPNYSSELNVNALLLGDSALYLCASSLFTGTIQANYGYTFGSGTRLTVV.

V gene TRBV19 combines with J gene TRBJ1-4, with 7 nucleotides matching TRBD1. The CDR3 length is 15 residues. CDR1 is LNHDA and CDR2 is SQIVND in the germline V gene (reference sequence). V dropped 9 bases and J dropped 1; count of bases not matched to a gene: 8. CDR3 protein: CASSRDSGTNEKLFF. The DNA of the CDR3 is TGTGCCAGCTCCCGGGACAGCGGAACTAATGAAAAACTGTTTTTT.

The chain employs TRBV2 and TRBJ2-3, with 8 positions matching TRBD2. V trimming: 10 bases; J trimming: 4 bases; junction bases outside the gene matches: 7. From germline, CDR1 is SNHLY and CDR2 FYNNEI. This CDR3 contains 13 residues. The DNA of the CDR3 is TGTGCCACCGGGGGGGACCTGGCAGATACGCAGTATTTT. Its protein is CATGGDLADTQYF.

This clone was found a few times. This rearrangement joins TRBV10-3 to TRBJ1-1, with a possible D match to TRBD1 (5 bases). This CDR3 is 14 amino acids long. From germline, CDR1 is ENHRY and CDR2 SYGVKD. Deletions cut 0 bases from V and 4 bases from J, with 9 bases between. The CDR3 spells CAISESGAGTEAFF. The DNA of the CDR3 is TGTGCCATCAGTGAGTCAGGGGCGGGCACTGAAGCTTTCTTT.

The gene calls are TRBV6-1 and TRBJ2-4; D is unresolved. Trimming took 6 bases from V and 2 from J, leaving 11 bases between them. Germline V lookup: CDR1 MNHNS, CDR2 SASEGT. The CDR3 is 14 amino acids. The DNA for the CDR3 is TGTGCCAGCAGCCCAAGTGGGACCAAAAACATTCAGTACTTC. This codes for CASSPSGTKNIQYF.

This chain uses TRBV6-1 with TRBJ2-7; D ambiguous. Between the trimmed V and J ends, which lost 7 bases and 3 bases, there was a span of 4 bases. The CDR3 runs to 10 residues. The V gene's germline CDR1 is MNHNS and CDR2 SASEGT. The CDR3 DNA reads TGTGCCAGCACCAGCTACGAGCAGTACTTC. It yields the protein CASTSYEQYF.